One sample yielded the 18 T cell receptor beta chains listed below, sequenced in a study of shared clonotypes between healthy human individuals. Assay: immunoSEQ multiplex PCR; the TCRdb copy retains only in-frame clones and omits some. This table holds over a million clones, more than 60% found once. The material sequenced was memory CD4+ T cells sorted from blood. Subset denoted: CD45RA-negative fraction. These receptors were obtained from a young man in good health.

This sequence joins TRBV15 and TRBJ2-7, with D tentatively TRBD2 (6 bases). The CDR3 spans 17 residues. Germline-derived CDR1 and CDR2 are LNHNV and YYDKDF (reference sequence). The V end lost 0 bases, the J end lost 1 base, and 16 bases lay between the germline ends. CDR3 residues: CATSRESGARNSYEQYF. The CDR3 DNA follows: TGTGCCACCAGCAGAGAGTCGGGAGCGCGGAATTCCTACGAGCAGTACTTC.

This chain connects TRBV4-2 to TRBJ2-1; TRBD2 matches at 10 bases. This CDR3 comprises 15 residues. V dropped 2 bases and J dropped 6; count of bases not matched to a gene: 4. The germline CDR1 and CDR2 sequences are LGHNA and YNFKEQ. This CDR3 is CASSQLTSGTNEQFF. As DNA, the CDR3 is TGTGCCAGCAGCCAACTTACTAGCGGGACCAATGAGCAGTTCTTC.

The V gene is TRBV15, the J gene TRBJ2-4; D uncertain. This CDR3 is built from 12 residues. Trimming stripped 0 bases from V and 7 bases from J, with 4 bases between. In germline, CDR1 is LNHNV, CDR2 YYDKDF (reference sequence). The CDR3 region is CATSRDGNIQYF. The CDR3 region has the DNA TGTGCCACCAGCAGAGATGGGAACATTCAGTACTTC.

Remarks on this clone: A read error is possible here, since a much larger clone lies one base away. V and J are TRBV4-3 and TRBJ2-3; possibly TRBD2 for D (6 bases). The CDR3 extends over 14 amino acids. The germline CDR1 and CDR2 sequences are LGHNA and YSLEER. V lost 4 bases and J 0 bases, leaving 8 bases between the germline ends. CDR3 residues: CASSPGTSTDTQYF. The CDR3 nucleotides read TGCGCCAGCAGCCCAGGGACTAGCACAGATACGCAGTATTTT.

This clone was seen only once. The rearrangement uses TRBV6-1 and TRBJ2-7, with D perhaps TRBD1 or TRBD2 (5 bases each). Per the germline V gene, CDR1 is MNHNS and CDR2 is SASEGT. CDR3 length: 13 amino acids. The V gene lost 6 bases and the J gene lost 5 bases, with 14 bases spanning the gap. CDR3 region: CASSTGASNEQYF. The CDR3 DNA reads TGTGCCAGCAGCACCGGGGCATCAAACGAGCAGTACTTC.

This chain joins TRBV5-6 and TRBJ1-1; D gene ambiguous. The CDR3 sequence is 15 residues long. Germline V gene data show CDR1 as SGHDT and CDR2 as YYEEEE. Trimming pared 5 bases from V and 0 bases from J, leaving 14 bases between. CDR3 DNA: TGTGCCAGCAGAGTCGGGTGGGCATTGAACACTGAAGCTTTCTTT. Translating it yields CASRVGWALNTEAFF.

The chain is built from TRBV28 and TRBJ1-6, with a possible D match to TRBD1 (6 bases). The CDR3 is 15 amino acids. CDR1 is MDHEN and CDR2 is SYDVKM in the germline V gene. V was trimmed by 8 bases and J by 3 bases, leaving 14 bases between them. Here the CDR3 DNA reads TGTGCCAGCCAGACAGGAGACCTCTATAATTCACCCCTCCACTTT. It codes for CASQTGDLYNSPLHF.

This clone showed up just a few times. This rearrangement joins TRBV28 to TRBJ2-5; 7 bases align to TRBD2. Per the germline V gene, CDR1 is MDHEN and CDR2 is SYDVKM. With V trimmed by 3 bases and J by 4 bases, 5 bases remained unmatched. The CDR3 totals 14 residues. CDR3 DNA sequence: TGTGCCAGCAGTTTGGCCGGGGGGACAGAGACCCAGTACTTC. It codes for CASSLAGGTETQYF.

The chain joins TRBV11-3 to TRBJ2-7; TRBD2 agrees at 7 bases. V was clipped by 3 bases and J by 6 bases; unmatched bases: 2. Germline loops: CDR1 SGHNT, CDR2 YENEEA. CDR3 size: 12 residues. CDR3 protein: CASSFPSGEQYF. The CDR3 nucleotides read TGTGCCAGCAGCTTTCCTAGCGGCGAGCAGTACTTC.

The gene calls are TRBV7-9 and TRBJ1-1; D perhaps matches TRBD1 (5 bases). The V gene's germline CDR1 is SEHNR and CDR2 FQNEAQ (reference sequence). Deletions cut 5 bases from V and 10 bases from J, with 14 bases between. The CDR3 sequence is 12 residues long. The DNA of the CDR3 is TGTGCCAGCAGCGCCCAGGGTAGTGGAGCTTTCTTT. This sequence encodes CASSAQGSGAFF.

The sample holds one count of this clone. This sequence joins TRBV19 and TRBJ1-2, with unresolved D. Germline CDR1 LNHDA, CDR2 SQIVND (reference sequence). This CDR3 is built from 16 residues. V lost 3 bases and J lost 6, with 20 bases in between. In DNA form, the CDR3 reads TGTGCCAGTAGTATTAATGCGGTAGGCGGTTTTGATGGCTACACCTTC. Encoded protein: CASSINAVGGFDGYTF.

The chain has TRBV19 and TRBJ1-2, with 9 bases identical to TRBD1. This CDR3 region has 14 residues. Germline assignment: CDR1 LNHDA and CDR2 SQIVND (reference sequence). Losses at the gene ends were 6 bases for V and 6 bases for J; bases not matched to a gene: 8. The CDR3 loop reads CASSRLQGADGYTF. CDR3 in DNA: TGTGCCAGTAGCCGACTACAGGGGGCGGATGGCTACACCTTC.

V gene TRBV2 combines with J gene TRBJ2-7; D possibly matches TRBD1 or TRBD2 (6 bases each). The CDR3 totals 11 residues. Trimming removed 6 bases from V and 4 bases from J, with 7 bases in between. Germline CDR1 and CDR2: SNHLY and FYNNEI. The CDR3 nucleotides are TGTGCCAGCAGAGGGGGGTACGAGCAGTACTTC. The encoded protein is CASRGGYEQYF.

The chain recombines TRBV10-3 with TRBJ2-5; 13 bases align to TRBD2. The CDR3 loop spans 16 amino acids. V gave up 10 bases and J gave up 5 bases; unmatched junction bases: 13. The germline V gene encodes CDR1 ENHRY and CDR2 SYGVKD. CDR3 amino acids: CASHGTSGALVETQYF. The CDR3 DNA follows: TGTGCCAGCCATGGGACTAGCGGGGCCCTAGTGGAGACCCAGTACTTC.

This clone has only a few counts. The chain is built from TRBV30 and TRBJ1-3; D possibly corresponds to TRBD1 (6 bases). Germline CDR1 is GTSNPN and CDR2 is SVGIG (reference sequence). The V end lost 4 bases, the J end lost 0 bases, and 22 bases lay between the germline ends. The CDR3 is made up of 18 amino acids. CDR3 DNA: TGTGCCTGGATGGGGGCGACTCGGGAGTTTTCCTCTGGAAACACCATATATTTT. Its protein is CAWMGATREFSSGNTIYF.

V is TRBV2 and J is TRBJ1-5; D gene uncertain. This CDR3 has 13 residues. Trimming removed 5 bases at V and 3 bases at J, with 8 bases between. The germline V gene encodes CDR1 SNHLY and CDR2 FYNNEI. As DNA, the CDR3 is TGTGCCAGCAGTTCCGGGTTCAATCAGCCCCAGCATTTT. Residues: CASSSGFNQPQHF.

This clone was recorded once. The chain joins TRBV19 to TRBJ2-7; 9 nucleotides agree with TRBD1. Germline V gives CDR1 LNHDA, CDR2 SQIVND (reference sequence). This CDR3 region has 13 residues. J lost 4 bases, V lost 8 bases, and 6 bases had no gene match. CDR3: CASGGTGRYEQYF. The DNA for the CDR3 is TGTGCCAGTGGCGGGACAGGGAGGTACGAGCAGTACTTC.

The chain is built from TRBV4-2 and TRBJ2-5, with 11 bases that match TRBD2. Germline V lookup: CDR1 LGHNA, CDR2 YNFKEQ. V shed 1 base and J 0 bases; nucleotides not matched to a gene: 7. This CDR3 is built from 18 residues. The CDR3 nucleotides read TGTGCCAGCAGCCAAGCCTTTATGACTAGCGGGGACCAAGAGACCCAGTACTTC. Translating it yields CASSQAFMTSGDQETQYF.